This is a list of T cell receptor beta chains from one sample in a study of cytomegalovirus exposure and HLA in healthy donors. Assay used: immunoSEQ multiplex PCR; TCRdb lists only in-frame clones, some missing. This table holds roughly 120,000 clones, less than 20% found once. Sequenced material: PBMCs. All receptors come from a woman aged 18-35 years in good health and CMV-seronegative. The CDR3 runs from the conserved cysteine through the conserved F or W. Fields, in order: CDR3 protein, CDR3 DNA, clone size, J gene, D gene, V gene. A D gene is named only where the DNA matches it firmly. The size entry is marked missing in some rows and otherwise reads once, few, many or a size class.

CASSQELGQGASSGANVLTF | TGCGCCAGCAGCCAAGAATTAGGGCAGGGGGCCTCCTCTGGGGCCAACGTCCTGACTTTC | few | TRBJ2-6 | TRBD1 | TRBV4-3
CSVEGGSGLAVYEQYF | TGCAGCGTTGAAGGTGGTTCAGGACTAGCCGTCTACGAGCAGTACTTC | NA | TRBJ2-7 | TRBD2 | TRBV29-1
CASSVGEGLRPYNEQFF | TGTGCCAGCAGCGTAGGAGAGGGCCTGCGTCCCTACAATGAGCAGTTCTTC | NA | TRBJ2-1 | NA | TRBV9
CASSPQGRVNTEAFF | TGTGCCAGCAGTCCTCAGGGAAGGGTGAACACTGAAGCTTTCTTT | few | TRBJ1-1 | NA | TRBV6-5
CASSLVGGLNTEAFF | TGCGCCAGCAGCTTGGTGGGGGGGCTGAACACTGAAGCTTTCTTT | NA | TRBJ1-1 | NA | TRBV5-1
CASSSRREYNEQFF | TGTGCCAGCAGTTCGAGGCGGGAGTACAATGAGCAGTTCTTC | NA | TRBJ2-1 | TRBD2 | TRBV27
CASWGLAGGETQYF | TGTGCCAGCTGGGGACTAGCGGGAGGGGAGACCCAGTACTTC | few | TRBJ2-5 | TRBD2 | TRBV28
CASSSTGVEQFF | TGTGCCAGCAGTTCTACAGGGGTTGAGCAGTTCTTC | NA | TRBJ2-1 | TRBD1 | TRBV2
CASSSNGYTF | TGTGCCAGCAGTTCTAATGGCTACACCTTC | NA | TRBJ1-2 | NA | TRBV28
CATITPKHTYGYTF | TGTGCCACCATAACACCGAAACACACGTATGGCTACACCTTC | NA | TRBJ1-2 | NA | TRBV2
CASSPGVYGYTF | TGTGCCAGCAGCCCAGGTGTCTATGGCTACACCTTC | few | TRBJ1-2 | NA | TRBV5-4
CASSLGRGSNTQYF | TGCGCCAGCAGCTTGGGACGCGGTTCTAATACGCAGTATTTT | few | TRBJ2-3 | NA | TRBV5-1
CASSGGGPNTGELFF | TGTGCCAGCAGTGGGGGGGGACCGAACACCGGGGAGCTGTTTTTT | NA | TRBJ2-2 | TRBD2 | TRBV2
CAWALTGGIMNTEAFF | TGTGCCTGGGCACTCACAGGGGGCATCATGAACACTGAAGCTTTCTTT | NA | TRBJ1-1 | TRBD1 | TRBV30
CASSLASGINTDTQYF | TGCGCCAGCAGCTTGGCTAGCGGGATAAACACAGATACGCAGTATTTT | few | TRBJ2-3 | TRBD2 | TRBV5-1
CASSLPGQINEQFF | TGTGCCAGCAGTTTGCCGGGACAGATAAATGAGCAGTTCTTC | few | TRBJ2-1 | TRBD1 | TRBV28
CASSLSRGGTYEQYF | TGTGCCAGCAGTTTATCGAGGGGGGGAACCTACGAGCAGTACTTC | NA | TRBJ2-7 | NA | TRBV27
CASIRGLSYNEQFF | TGTGCCAGCATCAGGGGGCTCTCCTACAATGAGCAGTTCTTC | NA | TRBJ2-1 | TRBD1 | TRBV2
CAGTNSGNEAFF | TGTGCCGGAACCAATTCAGGGAATGAAGCTTTCTTT | NA | TRBJ1-1 | NA | TRBV30
CASSSPGGTYF | TGTGCCAGCAGTTCCCCAGGGGGGACGTATTTT | few | TRBJ2-3 | NA | TRBV6-5
CASSFQGREPQHF | TGTGCCAGCAGCTTCCAGGGAAGGGAGCCCCAGCATTTT | few | TRBJ1-5 | NA | TRBV7-9
CASPKNTGELFF | TGTGCCAGCCCTAAGAACACCGGGGAGCTGTTTTTT | few | TRBJ2-2 | NA | TRBV18
CASSQTSGRESSYEQYF | TGTGCCAGCAGCCAGACTAGCGGGAGGGAGAGCTCCTACGAGCAGTACTTC | NA | TRBJ2-7 | TRBD2 | TRBV13
CATSAPGTSGSFNEQFF | TGTGCCACCAGCGCACCCGGGACTAGCGGGAGTTTTAATGAGCAGTTCTTC | few | TRBJ2-1 | TRBD2 | TRBV15
CASSEFRQGSNEQFF | TGCGCCAGCAGTGAGTTTAGGCAGGGATCTAATGAGCAGTTCTTC | NA | TRBJ2-1 | NA | TRBV10-1
CASSFKVRETGDEQFF | TGTGCCAGCAGCTTTAAGGTCCGCGAAACAGGCGATGAGCAGTTCTTC | NA | TRBJ2-1 | NA | TRBV11-2
CASSQVGGGRDNEQFF | TGTGCCAGCAGCCAAGTCGGCGGGGGTAGAGACAATGAGCAGTTCTTC | few | TRBJ2-1 | TRBD2 | TRBV4-2
CAISLADRSYEQYF | TGTGCCATCAGCCTCGCCGACAGATCCTACGAGCAGTACTTC | NA | TRBJ2-7 | NA | TRBV10-3
CASSAQGANEQYF | TGCGCCAGCAGCGCACAGGGGGCCAACGAGCAGTACTTC | few | TRBJ2-7 | TRBD1 | TRBV5-1
CASSLNLPNTEAFF | TGTGCCAGCAGCTTGAATCTCCCGAACACTGAAGCTTTCTTT | few | TRBJ1-1 | NA | TRBV5-5
CASSLGNRQGSNYGYTF | TGTGCCAGCAGCTTAGGAAATCGACAGGGGTCGAACTATGGCTACACCTTC | few | TRBJ1-2 | TRBD1 | TRBV7-9
CASSLLTGSNTEAFF | TGTGCCAGCAGCTTACTGACAGGATCGAACACTGAAGCTTTCTTT | few | TRBJ1-1 | NA | TRBV11-1
CASHSGTGITSYTF | TGTGCCAGTCACTCCGGGACAGGGATAACGTCCTACACCTTC | NA | TRBJ1-2 | TRBD1 | TRBV18
CASSSGGGTGYTF | TGTGCCAGCAGCTCCGGGGGGGGCACTGGCTACACCTTC | NA | TRBJ1-2 | NA | TRBV11-2
CSVESGAQETQYF | TGCAGCGTTGAGTCTGGGGCCCAAGAGACCCAGTACTTC | few | TRBJ2-5 | NA | TRBV29-1
CASSRVRGGNYGYTF | TGTGCCAGCAGCCGAGTCCGGGGGGGAAACTATGGCTACACCTTC | NA | TRBJ1-2 | NA | TRBV7-8
CASSSRTASDTQYF | TGTGCCAGCAGCTCCAGAACCGCATCCGATACGCAGTATTTT | NA | TRBJ2-3 | NA | TRBV7-3
CSVGEANTEAFF | TGCAGCGTTGGGGAGGCGAACACTGAAGCTTTCTTT | NA | TRBJ1-1 | NA | TRBV29-1
CASSQDNTRTGFYGYTF | TGCGCCAGCAGCCAAGATAATACCAGGACAGGGTTCTATGGCTACACCTTC | few | TRBJ1-2 | TRBD1 | TRBV4-1
CASSSERQGLNTEAFF | TGTGCCAGCAGTTCCGAAAGACAGGGGTTGAACACTGAAGCTTTCTTT | few | TRBJ1-1 | TRBD1 | TRBV27
CASSYYSGANVLTF | TGTGCCAGCAGCTACTACTCTGGGGCCAACGTCCTGACTTTC | NA | TRBJ2-6 | NA | TRBV5-6
CAIRKRTGNTIYF | TGTGCCATAAGAAAGCGGACTGGAAACACCATATATTTT | NA | TRBJ1-3 | NA | TRBV10-3
CASSPPVSNQPQHF | TGTGCCAGCAGTCCCCCAGTTAGCAATCAGCCCCAGCATTTT | few | TRBJ1-5 | NA | TRBV28
CASSRRLAGSYNEQFF | TGTGCCAGCAGCCGAAGACTAGCGGGGTCCTACAATGAGCAGTTCTTC | many | TRBJ2-1 | TRBD2 | TRBV4-2
CASSVLNVGVPTHEQYF | TGTGCCAGCAGTGTGTTGAACGTCGGGGTTCCCACTCACGAGCAGTACTTC | few | TRBJ2-7 | NA | TRBV2
CASRGGWVYEQYF | TGTGCCAGCAGGGGGGGATGGGTTTACGAGCAGTACTTC | NA | TRBJ2-7 | NA | TRBV28
CAWSVPTKYNSPLHF | TGTGCCTGGAGTGTACCGACAAAATATAATTCACCCCTCCACTTT | few | TRBJ1-6 | NA | TRBV30
CASSAGANTEAFF | TGTGCCAGCAGTGCAGGGGCGAACACTGAAGCTTTCTTT | NA | TRBJ1-1 | NA | TRBV6-4
CASSVTGVGADTQYF | TGTGCCAGCAGCGTTACAGGGGTGGGGGCAGATACGCAGTATTTT | NA | TRBJ2-3 | TRBD1 | TRBV9
CASSPGQGTTGELFF | TGCGCCAGCAGCCCGGGACAGGGAACCACCGGGGAGCTGTTTTTT | few | TRBJ2-2 | TRBD1 | TRBV5-1
CASSPWGGDTQYF | TGTGCCAGCAGTCCGTGGGGGGGAGATACGCAGTATTTT | NA | TRBJ2-3 | TRBD2 | TRBV27
CASSYSGGAISYEQYF | TGTGCCAGCAGTTACTCGGGCGGGGCTATTTCCTACGAGCAGTACTTC | NA | TRBJ2-7 | NA | TRBV6-5
CASSPRTSGGQGQYF | TGTGCCAGCAGCCCCCGGACTAGCGGGGGGCAGGGGCAGTACTTC | NA | TRBJ2-7 | TRBD2 | TRBV4-2
CASSLGVAGDQETQYF | TGTGCCAGCAGCTTAGGAGTAGCGGGAGACCAAGAGACCCAGTACTTC | few | TRBJ2-5 | TRBD2 | TRBV7-2
CASSQDFGTGAYNEQFF | TGTGCCAGCAGCCAAGATTTTGGGACAGGGGCCTACAATGAGCAGTTCTTC | NA | TRBJ2-1 | TRBD1 | TRBV4-2